Sequencing of this T cell receptor (beta chain) was carried out in a study of blood T cell repertoires in COVID-19. Background on the study: Acute and convalescent COVID-19 specimens originated in the United States, Italy and Spain.

Looked up from germline, CDR1 is SNHLY and CDR2 is FYNNEI. This CDR3 has 13 residues. V lost 7 bases, J lost 5 bases, and 14 bases lay in between. Per the authors' pipeline: Amplification of reference gene primers was used by the study to estimate nucleated cell counts. TCRdb's table, derived via immunoSEQ multiplex PCR, lists solely in-frame clones and lacks some. For V, J and clone size, that table is used; D and trimming come from the DNA. In the table there are 100,000 to 150,000 clones, roughly three quarters of which are singletons. Sequencing was carried out using peripheral blood. This chain uses TRBV2 with TRBJ1-1; D possibly corresponds to TRBD1 (6 bases). The receptor's source is a woman aged 70 to 79 with acute or convalescent COVID-19. The CDR3 here is CASKGRGWTEAFF. In nucleotides, the CDR3 is TGTGCCAGCAAGGGCAGGGGATGGACTGAAGCTTTCTTT.